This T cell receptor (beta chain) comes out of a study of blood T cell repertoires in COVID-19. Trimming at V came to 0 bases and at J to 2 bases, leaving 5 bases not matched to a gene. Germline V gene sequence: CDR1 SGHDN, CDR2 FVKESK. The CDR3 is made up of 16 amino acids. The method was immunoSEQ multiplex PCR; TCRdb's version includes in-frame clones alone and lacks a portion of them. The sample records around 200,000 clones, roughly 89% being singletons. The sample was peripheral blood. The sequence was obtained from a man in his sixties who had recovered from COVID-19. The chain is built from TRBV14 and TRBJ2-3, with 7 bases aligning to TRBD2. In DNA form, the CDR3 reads TGTGCCAGCAGCCAAGATATTAGCGGGCACACAGATACGCAGTATTTT. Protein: CASSQDISGHTDTQYF.